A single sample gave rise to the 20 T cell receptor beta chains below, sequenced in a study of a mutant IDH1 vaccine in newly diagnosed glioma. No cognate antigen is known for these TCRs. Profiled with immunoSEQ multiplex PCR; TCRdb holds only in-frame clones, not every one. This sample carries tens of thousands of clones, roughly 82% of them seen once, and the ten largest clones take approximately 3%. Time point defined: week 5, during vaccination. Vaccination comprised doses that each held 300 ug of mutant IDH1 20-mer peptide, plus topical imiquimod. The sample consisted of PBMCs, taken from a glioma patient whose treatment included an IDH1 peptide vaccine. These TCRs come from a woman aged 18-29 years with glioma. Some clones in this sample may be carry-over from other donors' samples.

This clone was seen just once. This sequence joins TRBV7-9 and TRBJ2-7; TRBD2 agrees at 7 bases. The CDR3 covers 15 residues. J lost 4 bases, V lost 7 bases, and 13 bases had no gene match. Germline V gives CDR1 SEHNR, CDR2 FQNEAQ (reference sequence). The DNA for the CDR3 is TGTGCCAGCAATTACGACGAAGCGGGAATTTACGAGCAGTACTTC. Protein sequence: CASNYDEAGIYEQYF.

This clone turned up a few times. The CDR3 protein is CASSLTSGTTEAFF. As DNA, the CDR3 is TGTGCCAGCAGCTTAACCTCAGGGACCACTGAAGCTTTCTTT. The J gene is TRBJ1-1, the V gene TRBV7-3, with TRBD1 as a possible D gene (5 bases). Trimming took 0 bases from V and 4 from J, leaving 9 bases between them. The CDR3 is made up of 14 amino acids. The germline CDR1 and CDR2 sequences are SGHTA and FQGTGA.

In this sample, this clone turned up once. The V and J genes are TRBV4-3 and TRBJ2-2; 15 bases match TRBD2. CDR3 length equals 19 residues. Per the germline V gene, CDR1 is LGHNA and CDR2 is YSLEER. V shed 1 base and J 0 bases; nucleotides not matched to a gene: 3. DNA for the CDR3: TGCGCCAGCAGCCAAGGGCGGACTAGCGGGAGGGCGAACACCGGGGAGCTGTTTTTT. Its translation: CASSQGRTSGRANTGELFF.

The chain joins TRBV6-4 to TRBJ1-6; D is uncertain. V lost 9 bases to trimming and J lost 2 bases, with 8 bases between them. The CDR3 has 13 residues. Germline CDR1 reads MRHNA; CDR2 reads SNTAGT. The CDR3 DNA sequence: TGTGCCAGTTCTTCGGCCTATAATTCACCCCTCCACTTT. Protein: CASSSAYNSPLHF.

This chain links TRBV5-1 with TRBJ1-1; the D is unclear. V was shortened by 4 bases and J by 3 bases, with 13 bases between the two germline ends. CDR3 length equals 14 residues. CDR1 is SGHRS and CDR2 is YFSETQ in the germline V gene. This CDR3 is CASSLLRLDTEAFF. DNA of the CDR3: TGCGCCAGCAGCCTCCTCAGGCTCGACACTGAAGCTTTCTTT.

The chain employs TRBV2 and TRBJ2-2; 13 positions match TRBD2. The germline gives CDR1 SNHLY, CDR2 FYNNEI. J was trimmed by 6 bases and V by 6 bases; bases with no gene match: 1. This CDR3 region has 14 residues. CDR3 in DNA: TGTGCCAGCAGGGGACTAGCGGGACCCGGGGAGCTGTTTTTT. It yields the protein CASRGLAGPGELFF.

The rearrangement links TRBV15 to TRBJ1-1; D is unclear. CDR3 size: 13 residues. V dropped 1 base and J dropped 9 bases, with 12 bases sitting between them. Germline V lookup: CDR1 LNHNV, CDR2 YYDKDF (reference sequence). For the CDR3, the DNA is TGTGCCACCAGCAGAGCCGCCGGGAACCAAGCTTTCTTT. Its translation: CATSRAAGNQAFF.

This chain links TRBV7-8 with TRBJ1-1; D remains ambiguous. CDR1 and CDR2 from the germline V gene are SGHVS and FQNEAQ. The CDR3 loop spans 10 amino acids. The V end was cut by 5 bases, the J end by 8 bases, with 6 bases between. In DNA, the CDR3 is TGTGCCAGCAGCGTAGGAGAAGCTTTCTTT. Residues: CASSVGEAFF.

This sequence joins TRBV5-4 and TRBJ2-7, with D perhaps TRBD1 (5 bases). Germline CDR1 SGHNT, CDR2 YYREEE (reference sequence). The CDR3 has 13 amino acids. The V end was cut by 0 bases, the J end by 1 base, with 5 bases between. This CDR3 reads CASSLGQSYEQYF. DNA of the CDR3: TGTGCCAGCAGCTTGGGACAGTCCTACGAGCAGTACTTC.

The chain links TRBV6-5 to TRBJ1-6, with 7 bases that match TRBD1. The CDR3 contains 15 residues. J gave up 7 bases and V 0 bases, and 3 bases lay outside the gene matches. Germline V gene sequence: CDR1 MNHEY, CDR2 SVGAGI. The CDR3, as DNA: TGTGCCAGCAGTTACTCGGGGACAGCCAATTCACCCCTCCACTTT. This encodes CASSYSGTANSPLHF.

The CDR3 coding sequence is TGTGCCAGCTCACCACTCGCCCGGGGGGGTAAAGAGACCCAGTACTTC. The encoded protein is CASSPLARGGKETQYF. V is TRBV18 and J is TRBJ2-5, with 8 bases identical to TRBD2. V shed 1 base, J shed 3 bases, and the junction held 7 bases outside the gene matches. Germline V gives CDR1 KGHSH, CDR2 LQKENI. The CDR3 extends over 16 amino acids. Variable domain in full (rest from reference TRBV18 and TRBJ2-5): NAGVMQNPRHLVRRRGQEARLRCSPMKGHSHVYWYRQLPEEGLKFMVYLQKENIIDESGMPKERFSAEFPKEGPSILRIQQVVRGDSAAYFCASSPLARGGKETQYFGPGTRLLVL.

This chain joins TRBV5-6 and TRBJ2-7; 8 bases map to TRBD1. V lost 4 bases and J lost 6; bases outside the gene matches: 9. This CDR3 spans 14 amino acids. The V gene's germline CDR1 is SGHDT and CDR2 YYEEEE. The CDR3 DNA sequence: TGTGCCAGCAGCCCCCGGACAGGGTACGGCGAGCAGTACTTC. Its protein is CASSPRTGYGEQYF.

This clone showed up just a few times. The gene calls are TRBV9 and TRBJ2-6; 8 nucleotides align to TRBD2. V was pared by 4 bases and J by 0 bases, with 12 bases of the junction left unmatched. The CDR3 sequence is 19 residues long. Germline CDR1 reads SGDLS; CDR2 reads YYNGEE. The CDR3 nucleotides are TGTGCCAGCAGCCCTCGAGCCGGGACTAGGGACTCTGGGGCCAACGTCCTGACTTTC. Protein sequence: CASSPRAGTRDSGANVLTF.

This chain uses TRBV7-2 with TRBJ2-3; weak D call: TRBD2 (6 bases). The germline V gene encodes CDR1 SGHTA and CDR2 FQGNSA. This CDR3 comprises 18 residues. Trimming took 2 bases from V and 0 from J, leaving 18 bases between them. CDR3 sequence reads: CASSLFSGPRLSTDTQYF. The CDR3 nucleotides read TGTGCCAGCAGCTTATTTAGCGGTCCCCGACTTAGCACAGATACGCAGTATTTT.

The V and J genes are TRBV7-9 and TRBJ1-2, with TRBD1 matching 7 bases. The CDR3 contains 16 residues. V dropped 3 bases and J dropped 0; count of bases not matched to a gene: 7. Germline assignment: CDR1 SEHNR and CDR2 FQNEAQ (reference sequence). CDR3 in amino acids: CASSLTGQAANYGYTF. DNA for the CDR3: TGTGCCAGCAGCTTGACCGGACAGGCGGCTAACTATGGCTACACCTTC.

The CDR3 nucleotides are TGCGCCAGCAGCCCAAAAACGAACACCGGGGAGCTGTTTTTT. Its translation is CASSPKTNTGELFF. The genes are TRBV5-1 and TRBJ2-2, with no clear D. Trimming removed 4 bases from V and 0 bases from J, with 7 bases in between. Germline CDR1 is SGHRS and CDR2 is YFSETQ. The CDR3 covers 14 residues.

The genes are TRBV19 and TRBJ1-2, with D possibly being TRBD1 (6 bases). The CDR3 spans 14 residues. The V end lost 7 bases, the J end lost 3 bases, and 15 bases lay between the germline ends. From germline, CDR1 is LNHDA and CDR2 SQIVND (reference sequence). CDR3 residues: CASNWGAGDYGYTF. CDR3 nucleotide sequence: TGTGCCAGTAATTGGGGGGCAGGGGACTATGGCTACACCTTC. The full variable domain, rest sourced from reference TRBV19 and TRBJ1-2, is DGGITQSPKYLFRKEGQNVTLSCEQNLNHDAMYWYRQDPGQGLRLIYYSQIVNDFQKGDIAEGYSVSREKKESFPLTVTSAQKNPTAFYLCASNWGAGDYGYTFGSGTRLTVV.

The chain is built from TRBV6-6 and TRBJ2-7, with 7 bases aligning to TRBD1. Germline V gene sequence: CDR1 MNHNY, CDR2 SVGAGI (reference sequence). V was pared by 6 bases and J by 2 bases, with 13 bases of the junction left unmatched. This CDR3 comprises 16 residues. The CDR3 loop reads CASRQGFGTAAYEQYF. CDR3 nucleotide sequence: TGTGCCAGCAGACAAGGGTTTGGGACAGCAGCCTACGAGCAGTACTTC.

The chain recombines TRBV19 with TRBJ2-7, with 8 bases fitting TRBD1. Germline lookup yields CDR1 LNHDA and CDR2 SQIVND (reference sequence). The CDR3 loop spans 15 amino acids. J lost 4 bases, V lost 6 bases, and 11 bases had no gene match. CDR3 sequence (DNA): TGTGCCAGTAGCGAGGGGCAGGGGGCGGGGTACGAGCAGTACTTC. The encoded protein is CASSEGQGAGYEQYF. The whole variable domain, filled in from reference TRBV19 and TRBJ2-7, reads DGGITQSPKYLFRKEGQNVTLSCEQNLNHDAMYWYRQDPGQGLRLIYYSQIVNDFQKGDIAEGYSVSREKKESFPLTVTSAQKNPTAFYLCASSEGQGAGYEQYFGPGTRLTVT.

This CDR3 reads CASSRDPTNYGYTF. CDR3 in DNA: TGTGCCAGCAGTCGGGACCCCACTAACTATGGCTACACCTTC. V usage is TRBV6-1 and J usage is TRBJ1-2; D is possibly TRBD1 (5 bases). Germline assignment: CDR1 MNHNS and CDR2 SASEGT. With 5 bases removed from V and 0 bases from J, the gap between germline ends came to 10 bases. This CDR3 contains 14 residues.